This T cell receptor beta chain originates from a study of OX40 agonist ivuxolimab in advanced cancers. On the study more broadly: Partial response was recorded in three patients: one hepatocellular carcinoma and two cutaneous melanoma cases.

Here immunoSEQ multiplex PCR was the method, and the copy in TCRdb shows in-frame clones only, minus some. The repertoire consists of tens of thousands of clones, with roughly nine tenths occurring once and the leading ten covering about 24%. The study sampled blood at baseline, cycle 4 day 1, and cycle 7 day 1. The CDR3 length is 14 residues. With 6 bases removed from V and 5 bases from J, the gap between germline ends came to 17 bases. From germline, CDR1 is MNHEY and CDR2 SVGAGI. This specimen was CD4+ or CD8+ T cells sorted from blood, taken in a trial of the OX40 agonist ivuxolimab. The chain uses TRBV6-5 and TRBJ2-7; D might be TRBD1 (5 bases). The sequence was collected from an adult with an advanced solid tumor such as melanoma, head and neck, liver or kidney cancer. The CDR3 nucleotides read TGTGCCAGCAGCTTACAGGCCAGCTGGCACGAGCAGTACTTC. This encodes CASSLQASWHEQYF.